This passage covers 22 T cell receptor beta chains from one sample sequenced in a study of cytomegalovirus exposure and HLA in healthy donors. Sequencing was performed with immunoSEQ multiplex PCR; in TCRdb, only in-frame clones are kept and a portion is missing. The sample consists of 100,000 to 150,000 clones, roughly nine tenths of them appearing once. Sequences were obtained from PBMCs. The receptors were gathered from a man aged 18 to 30 in good health and CMV-seropositive.

This chain connects TRBV6-5 to TRBJ2-3; 10 positions match TRBD2. Germline-derived CDR1 and CDR2 are MNHEY and SVGAGI. Trimming removed 0 bases from V and 3 bases from J; junction bases left unmatched: 3. The CDR3 covers 16 residues. The CDR3 loop reads CASSYSGTSVTDTQYF. Here the CDR3 DNA reads TGTGCCAGCAGTTACTCCGGGACTAGCGTAACAGATACGCAGTATTTT.

The chain joins TRBV28 to TRBJ2-6; 7 nucleotides match TRBD2. With V trimmed by 7 bases and J by 4 bases, 4 bases remained unmatched. The V gene's germline CDR1 is MDHEN and CDR2 SYDVKM. CDR3 length: 14 residues. The CDR3 DNA reads TGTGCCAGCATTAACGGGAGGGGGGCCAACGTCCTGACTTTC. Protein product: CASINGRGANVLTF. The complete variable domain, with remaining parts taken from reference TRBV28 and TRBJ2-6, reads DVKVTQSSRYLVKRTGEKVFLECVQDMDHENMFWYRQDPGLGLRLIYFSYDVKMKEKGDIPEGYSVSREKKERFSLILESASTNQTSMYLCASINGRGANVLTFGAGSRLTVL.

The V and J genes are TRBV9 and TRBJ2-3, with 8 bases lining up with TRBD1. The CDR3 is 16 residues long. The V gene end was trimmed by 2 bases and the J gene end by 1 base; junction bases not matched to a gene: 6. Germline V lookup: CDR1 SGDLS, CDR2 YYNGEE. The CDR3 nucleotides are TGTGCCAGCAGCGTTGTCTGGGGACAGGGCACAGATACGCAGTATTTT. Its protein product is CASSVVWGQGTDTQYF.

The CDR3 here is CAWSAPRPRWTQNTGELFF. The CDR3 DNA reads TGTGCCTGGAGTGCCCCGAGACCTCGTTGGACACAGAACACCGGGGAGCTGTTTTTT. The chain is built from TRBV30 and TRBJ2-2; possible D gene TRBD1, 5 bases. Looked up from germline, CDR1 is GTSNPN and CDR2 is SVGIG (reference sequence). Trimming shortened V by 1 base and J by 1 base, and 22 bases separated the two germline ends. The CDR3 is 19 residues long. Combining the CDR3 with reference TRBV30 and TRBJ2-2 gives the whole variable domain SQTIHQWPATLVQPVGSPLSLECTVEGTSNPNLYWYRQAAGRGLQLLFYSVGIGQISSEVPQNLSASRPQDRQFILSSKKLLLSDSGFYLCAWSAPRPRWTQNTGELFFGEGSRLTVL.

CDR3 region: CASGLDLRQDQQPQHF. CDR3 nucleotides: TGTGCTAGTGGTTTGGACCTCAGACAGGATCAACAGCCCCAGCATTTT. This rearrangement joins TRBV12-5 to TRBJ1-5; possibly TRBD1 for D (6 bases). Germline V CDR1 and CDR2: LGHNT, FRNRAP. V was shortened by 1 base and J by 7 bases, with 17 bases between the two germline ends. This CDR3 region has 16 residues.

This rearrangement joins TRBV6-1 to TRBJ1-1; 7 bases line up with TRBD1. The CDR3 loop spans 13 amino acids. CDR1 and CDR2 from the germline V gene are MNHNS and SASEGT. V lost 6 bases and J lost 3; bases outside the gene matches: 4. The CDR3 bases are TGTGCCAGCAGGCTAGACAGGGACACTGAAGCTTTCTTT. Translation gives CASRLDRDTEAFF.

This clone appeared a single time. J is TRBJ1-1 and V is TRBV6-1, with 7 bases aligning to TRBD1. V shed 4 bases and J 4 bases; nucleotides not matched to a gene: 9. Germline V gene lookup returns CDR1 MNHNS and CDR2 SASEGT. The CDR3 totals 15 residues. CDR3 nucleotide sequence: TGTGCCAGCAGTGTCATACAGGGGAGAGGCACTGAAGCTTTCTTT. This gives the protein CASSVIQGRGTEAFF.

This clone was picked up one time. The rearrangement joins TRBV6-5 to TRBJ1-6; TRBD1 is a possible D gene (5 bases). The V gene lost 4 bases and the J gene lost 13 bases, with 20 bases spanning the gap. The germline V gene encodes CDR1 MNHEY and CDR2 SVGAGI. There are 15 residues in the CDR3. The DNA of the CDR3 is TGTGCCAGCAGTTCTCAACGCCGGACACCCTCGCCCCTCCACTTT. Amino acid sequence: CASSSQRRTPSPLHF.

This clone was seen once. The chain recombines TRBV13 with TRBJ2-2, with a weak D call TRBD2 (5 bases). The CDR3 extends over 15 amino acids. V shed 5 bases and J shed 1 base, with 11 bases lying between them. In germline, CDR1 is PRHDT, CDR2 FYEKMQ (reference sequence). The CDR3 DNA sequence: TGTGCCAGCAGCCGTGGACGGGGGAACACCGGGGAGCTGTTTTTT. It encodes CASSRGRGNTGELFF.

This clone has a handful of counts. This chain joins TRBV6-1 and TRBJ1-6, with D possibly TRBD1 on 6 matching bases. The CDR3 consists of 13 residues. Looked up from germline, CDR1 is MNHNS and CDR2 is SASEGT. V was shortened by 10 bases and J by 7 bases, with 14 bases between the two germline ends. This CDR3 is CATTERGNSPLHF. As DNA, the CDR3 is TGTGCCACAACCGAGAGGGGGAATTCACCCCTCCACTTT.

This clone has just one count. The chain recombines TRBV27 with TRBJ1-6; 7 nucleotides match TRBD1. Trimming took 5 bases from V and 9 from J; bases not matched to a gene: 7. This CDR3 is built from 14 residues. Germline-derived CDR1 and CDR2 are MNHEY and SMNVEV (reference sequence). The CDR3 DNA sequence: TGTGCCAGCAGTCCCGGGAGGGGGCTTTCACCCCTCCACTTT. Its translation: CASSPGRGLSPLHF.

V gene TRBV7-6 combines with J gene TRBJ1-3, with D uncertain. From germline, CDR1 is SGHVS and CDR2 FNYEAQ. The V gene lost 1 base and the J gene lost 4 bases, with 11 bases spanning the gap. This CDR3 is 15 amino acids long. The CDR3 spells CASSLGGGPGNTIYF. The CDR3 DNA sequence: TGTGCCAGCAGCTTAGGGGGAGGCCCCGGAAACACCATATATTTT.

This clone was found a few times. The chain links TRBV28 to TRBJ2-7; tentatively, D is TRBD1 (5 bases). The CDR3 runs to 13 residues. V was clipped by 7 bases and J by 3 bases, with 13 bases between them. Germline V CDR1 and CDR2: MDHEN, SYDVKM. This CDR3 reads CASTDRVVYEQYF. The CDR3 coding sequence is TGTGCCAGCACCGACAGAGTAGTCTACGAGCAGTACTTC.

The J gene is TRBJ2-1, the V gene TRBV7-2, with D perhaps TRBD2 (6 bases). This CDR3 comprises 14 residues. Germline assignment: CDR1 SGHTA and CDR2 FQGNSA. V gave up 5 bases and J gave up 9 bases, with 17 bases separating them. The CDR3 reads CASSLGLVGGEQFF. The CDR3, as DNA: TGTGCCAGCAGCCTGGGACTCGTTGGGGGTGAGCAGTTCTTC.

The V gene is TRBV4-3, the J gene TRBJ2-1, with 7 positions matching TRBD1. With 3 bases clipped from V and 5 bases from J, the junction kept 1 base outside the gene matches. Per germline, CDR1 LGHNA and CDR2 YSLEER. The CDR3 spans 13 residues. This CDR3 is CASSHQGDNEQFF. Here the CDR3 DNA reads TGCGCCAGCAGCCACCAGGGGGACAATGAGCAGTTCTTC.

The chain couples TRBV10-2 to TRBJ1-5; 7 bases line up with TRBD1. The CDR3 is 13 residues long. After removal of 5 bases from V and 7 bases from J, the junction contained 5 bases not matched to a gene. Germline V gene lookup returns CDR1 WSHSY and CDR2 SAAADI. For the CDR3, the DNA is TGCGCCAGCAGTCAGGGGGTGGGACAGCCCCAGCATTTT. As protein: CASSQGVGQPQHF.

This sequence joins TRBV18 and TRBJ1-1; D gene ambiguous. Trimming cost V 0 bases and J 7 bases, with 9 bases left between them. Germline CDR1 reads KGHSH; CDR2 reads LQKENI. This CDR3 has 13 residues. CDR3 nucleotides: TGTGCCAGCTCACCACCCGGGGATTATGAAGCTTTCTTT. This sequence encodes CASSPPGDYEAFF.

CDR3 amino acids: CASRKQGAETQYF. Here the CDR3 DNA reads TGTGCCAGCAGGAAACAGGGGGCAGAGACCCAGTACTTC. The genes are TRBV28 and TRBJ2-5, with 9 bases identical to TRBD1. From germline, CDR1 is MDHEN and CDR2 SYDVKM. This CDR3 contains 13 residues. Trimming cost V 6 bases and J 4 bases; bases outside gene matches: 3.

The V call is TRBV10-3, the J call TRBJ2-3, with 8 positions matching TRBD2. CDR1 and CDR2 (germline): ENHRY, SYGVKD. Trimming removed 4 bases from V and 2 bases from J; junction bases left unmatched: 11. CDR3 length equals 17 residues. This CDR3 reads CAISGLSFGGVTDTQYF. In nucleotides, the CDR3 is TGTGCCATCAGTGGGCTTTCGTTCGGGGGGGTCACAGATACGCAGTATTTT.

The chain uses TRBV27 and TRBJ1-1, with D possibly being TRBD1 (6 bases). The CDR3 runs to 14 residues. Germline lookup yields CDR1 MNHEY and CDR2 SMNVEV (reference sequence). V lost 9 bases to trimming and J lost 2 bases, with 16 bases between them. The CDR3 coding sequence is TGTGCCAGTCGATCCGGGACATCCAACACTGAAGCTTTCTTT. This codes for CASRSGTSNTEAFF.

The CDR3 DNA reads as TGTGCCAGCAGCTCACCGGGACAAGGAAACACCATATATTTT. As protein: CASSSPGQGNTIYF. V usage is TRBV28 and J usage is TRBJ1-3; D possibly corresponds to TRBD1 (6 bases). CDR1 is MDHEN, CDR2 SYDVKM, per germline. V dropped 6 bases and J dropped 4 bases, with 13 bases sitting between them. The CDR3 has 14 amino acids.

CDR3 protein: CAARLRDRGGTEAFF. The CDR3 coding sequence is TGTGCCGCCAGACTTCGGGACAGGGGTGGCACTGAAGCTTTCTTT. This sequence joins TRBV2 and TRBJ1-1, with 10 bases identical to TRBD1. This CDR3 spans 15 amino acids. The germline V gene encodes CDR1 SNHLY and CDR2 FYNNEI. Trimming took 11 bases from V and 4 from J; bases not matched to a gene: 13.